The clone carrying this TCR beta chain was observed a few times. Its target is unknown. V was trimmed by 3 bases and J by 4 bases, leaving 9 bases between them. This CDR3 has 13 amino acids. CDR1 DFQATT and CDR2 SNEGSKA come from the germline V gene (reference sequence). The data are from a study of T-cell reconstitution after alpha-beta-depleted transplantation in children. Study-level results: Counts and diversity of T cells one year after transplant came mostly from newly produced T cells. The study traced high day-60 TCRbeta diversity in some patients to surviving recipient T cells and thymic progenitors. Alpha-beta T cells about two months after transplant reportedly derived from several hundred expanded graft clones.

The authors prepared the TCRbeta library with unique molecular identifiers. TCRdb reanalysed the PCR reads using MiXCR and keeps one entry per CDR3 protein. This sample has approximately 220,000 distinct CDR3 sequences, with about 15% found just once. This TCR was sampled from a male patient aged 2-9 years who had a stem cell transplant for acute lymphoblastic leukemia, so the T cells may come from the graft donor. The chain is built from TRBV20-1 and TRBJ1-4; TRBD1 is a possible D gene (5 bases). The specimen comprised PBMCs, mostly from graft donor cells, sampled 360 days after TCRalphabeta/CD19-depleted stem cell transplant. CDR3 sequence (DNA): TGCAGTGCTAGTTCAGGGCTTAATGAAAAACTGTTTTTT. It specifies CSASSGLNEKLFF.